Below are 12 T cell receptor beta chains sequenced from a single sample in a study of cytomegalovirus exposure and HLA in healthy donors (dated by TCRdb to about 2017). The method behind the library was the immunoSEQ multiplex PCR assay. A mixture of 60 forward primers for TCR Vbeta segments and 13 reverse primers for TCR Jbeta segments was used in the multiplex PCR. TCRdb's version of the immuneACCESS table is confined to in-frame rearrangements and falls short of the full clone set. An unresolved V gene accounts for under half of the shortfall where checked; the remainder is of unknown origin. Present in this sample are tens of thousands of clones, 70% to 80% of which were seen just once. About 15% of the sample is taken by the ten largest. Sequenced: PBMCs. All receptors derive from a woman aged 40 to 50 in good health and CMV-seropositive.

Turning to this clone: Germline is not matched at one junction end, which may reflect a read error. The J gene is TRBJ2-2, the V gene TRBV7-9; 8 bases match TRBD1. Germline values: CDR1 SEHNR, CDR2 FQNEAQ (reference sequence). This CDR3 has 14 residues. The CDR3 nucleotides are TGTGCCAGCAGCCGACAGGGGAACGCCGGGGAGCTGTTTTTT. It yields the protein CASSRQGNAGELFF.

The V and J genes are TRBV9 and TRBJ1-4; TRBD1 matches at 7 bases. The CDR3 covers 14 residues. Unmatched junction bases numbered 7, after V lost 3 bases and J lost 8 bases. Germline V CDR1 and CDR2: SGDLS, YYNGEE. Here the CDR3 reads CASSGQGVQEKLFF. DNA for the CDR3: TGTGCCAGCAGCGGACAGGGAGTTCAGGAAAAACTGTTTTTT.

This clone was counted only a few times. V gene TRBV27 combines with J gene TRBJ2-7, with D hard to call. V lost 2 bases to trimming and J lost 6 bases, with 5 bases between them. This CDR3 has 11 residues. Germline CDR1 and CDR2: MNHEY and SMNVEV (reference sequence). Here the CDR3 DNA reads TGTGCCAGCAGTTTACTCGGCGAGCAGTACTTC. It codes for CASSLLGEQYF.

The chain recombines TRBV11-3 with TRBJ1-3; 7 positions match TRBD1. This CDR3 has 14 amino acids. The junction had 8 bases not matched to a gene; V was cut back by 8 bases and J by 4 bases. Germline CDR1 and CDR2: SGHNT and YENEEA. CDR3 sequence (DNA): TGTGCCAGCGAACAGGGGCTGTCAGGAAACACCATATATTTT. Translation: CASEQGLSGNTIYF. The variable domain in full, with the rest retrieved from reference TRBV11-3 and TRBJ1-3, is EAGVVQSPRYKIIEKKQPVAFWCNPISGHNTLYWYLQNLGQGPELLIRYENEEAVDDSQLPKDRFSAERLKGVDSTLKIQPAELGDSAVYLCASEQGLSGNTIYFGEGSWLTVV.

The CDR3 loop is CATSRDVAGGTEAFF. The CDR3 bases are TGTGCCACCAGCAGAGATGTGGCAGGCGGGACTGAAGCTTTCTTT. This sequence joins TRBV15 and TRBJ1-1; no firm D call. Germline CDR1 is LNHNV and CDR2 is YYDKDF (reference sequence). Between the trimmed V and J ends, which lost 0 bases and 5 bases, there was a span of 13 bases. The CDR3 covers 15 residues.

This clone was picked up a small number of times. The V and J genes are TRBV27 and TRBJ1-6; TRBD1 aligns across 10 bases. The V and J ends lost 5 bases and 10 bases, in that order; junction bases with no gene match: 8. This CDR3 comprises 15 residues. Germline V gene lookup returns CDR1 MNHEY and CDR2 SMNVEV (reference sequence). In nucleotides, the CDR3 is TGTGCCAGCAGTAGGCGGGACAGGGGACAATCACCCCTCCACTTT. Translating gives CASSRRDRGQSPLHF.

The chain recombines TRBV28 with TRBJ1-5; 7 bases map to TRBD1. Trimming removed 5 bases from V and 5 bases from J; junction bases left unmatched: 6. Germline V gene sequence: CDR1 MDHEN, CDR2 SYDVKM. The CDR3 extends over 14 amino acids. CDR3 DNA: TGTGCCAGCAGTCCCCGACAGGGCCATCAGCCCCAGCATTTT. It yields the protein CASSPRQGHQPQHF.

V usage is TRBV5-6 and J usage is TRBJ1-2, with 7 bases matching TRBD1. The length of the CDR3 is 12 residues. Trimming took 4 bases from V and 6 from J; bases not matched to a gene: 3. The germline V gene encodes CDR1 SGHDT and CDR2 YYEEEE. The CDR3 DNA follows: TGTGCCAGCAGCCGACAGGGAGATGGCTACACCTTC. This gives the protein CASSRQGDGYTF.

The chain is built from TRBV11-2 and TRBJ1-1; TRBD1 agrees at 8 bases. The CDR3 consists of 14 residues. Trimming cost V 5 bases and J 5 bases; bases outside gene matches: 7. In germline, CDR1 is SGHAT, CDR2 FQNNGV. The DNA for the CDR3 is TGTGCCAGCAGCCCCCGGACAGGGAGTACTGAAGCTTTCTTT. It specifies CASSPRTGSTEAFF.

The chain couples TRBV11-1 to TRBJ1-1; TRBD1 aligns across 8 bases. The ends lost 5 bases at V and 10 bases at J; junction bases unmatched: 6. CDR1 is SGHAT, CDR2 FQDESV, per germline (reference sequence). This CDR3 comprises 12 residues. CDR3 protein: CASSRNRGGAFF. CDR3 bases: TGTGCCAGCAGCCGTAACAGGGGGGGAGCTTTCTTT.

The gene calls are TRBV6-6 and TRBJ2-7, with 11 bases identical to TRBD1. The length of the CDR3 is 15 residues. Germline V gives CDR1 MNHNY, CDR2 SVGAGI (reference sequence). The ends lost 6 bases at V and 2 bases at J; junction bases unmatched: 6. This CDR3 reads CASSSGTGGPYEQYF. The CDR3 nucleotides are TGTGCCAGCAGCTCCGGGACAGGGGGACCCTACGAGCAGTACTTC.

Only a few counts were recorded for this clone. This rearrangement joins TRBV27 to TRBJ1-5; perhaps TRBD1 as D (5 bases). Germline V gives CDR1 MNHEY, CDR2 SMNVEV (reference sequence). CDR3 length: 14 residues. V lost 2 bases and J 2 bases, leaving 7 bases between the germline ends. The CDR3 coding sequence is TGTGCCAGCAGTTTAGTAGGGGGCAATCAGCCCCAGCATTTT. Protein: CASSLVGGNQPQHF.